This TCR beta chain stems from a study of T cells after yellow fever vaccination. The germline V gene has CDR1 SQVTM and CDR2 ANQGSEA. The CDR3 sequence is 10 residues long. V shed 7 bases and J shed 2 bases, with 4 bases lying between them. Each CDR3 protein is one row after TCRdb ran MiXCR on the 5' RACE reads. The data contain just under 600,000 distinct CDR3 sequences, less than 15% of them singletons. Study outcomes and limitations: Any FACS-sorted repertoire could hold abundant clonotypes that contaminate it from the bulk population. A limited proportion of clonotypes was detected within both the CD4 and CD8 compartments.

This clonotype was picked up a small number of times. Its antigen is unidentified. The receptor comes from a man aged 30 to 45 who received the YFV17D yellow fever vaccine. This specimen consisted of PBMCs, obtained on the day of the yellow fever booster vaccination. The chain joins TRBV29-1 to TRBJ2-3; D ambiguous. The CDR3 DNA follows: TGCAGCGGTTACACAGATACGCAGTATTTT. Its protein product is CSGYTDTQYF.